Listed here are 8 T cell receptor beta chains from one sample, sequenced in a study of PD-L1 blockade in urothelial cancer. Produced via immunoSEQ multiplex PCR; TCRdb's table is partial and in-frame only. The sample lists tens of thousands of clones, less than 90% occurring once. The starting material was PBMCs, obtained around atezolizumab (anti-PD-L1) treatment. These receptors came from a man in his sixties or seventies with urothelial cancer.

The V and J genes are TRBV27 and TRBJ1-6; D is uncertain. V was clipped by 0 bases and J by 7 bases, with 10 bases between them. In germline, CDR1 is MNHEY, CDR2 SMNVEV (reference sequence). The CDR3 is made up of 15 amino acids. Written as DNA, the CDR3 is TGTGCCAGCAGTTTATCCGGAGGACGAAATTCACCCCTCCACTTT. This encodes CASSLSGGRNSPLHF.

This clone is a singleton in its sample. V is TRBV9 and J is TRBJ2-5; TRBD2 aligns across 8 bases. CDR1 and CDR2 (germline): SGDLS, YYNGEE. This CDR3 has 15 residues. Losses at the gene ends were 0 bases for V and 5 bases for J; bases not matched to a gene: 6. DNA for the CDR3: TGTGCCAGCAGCGTAGGAGCGGGAGACGGGGAGACCCAGTACTTC. Translating gives CASSVGAGDGETQYF.

V gene TRBV7-9 combines with J gene TRBJ2-7, with TRBD2 as a possible D gene (5 bases). There are 15 residues in the CDR3. Germline V gene lookup returns CDR1 SEHNR and CDR2 FQNEAQ (reference sequence). V was shortened by 1 base and J by 8 bases, with 18 bases between the two germline ends. The CDR3 region is CASSLGSGEPRKQYF. Here the CDR3 DNA reads TGTGCCAGCAGCTTAGGATCCGGGGAGCCCCGCAAGCAGTACTTC.

V gene TRBV27 combines with J gene TRBJ1-5; D gene unclear. The V end lost 5 bases, the J end lost 3 bases, and 17 bases lay between the germline ends. This CDR3 contains 16 residues. The V gene's germline CDR1 is MNHEY and CDR2 SMNVEV (reference sequence). CDR3 sequence: CASSPGSGSYNQPQHF. CDR3 bases: TGTGCCAGCAGTCCGGGTTCGGGGTCCTACAATCAGCCCCAGCATTTT.

The rearrangement uses TRBV19 and TRBJ1-5; D unclear. The CDR3 spans 13 residues. The V and J ends lost 7 bases and 0 bases respectively, with 7 bases between them. Germline CDR1 reads LNHDA; CDR2 reads SQIVND (reference sequence). CDR3: CASNLGSNQPQHF. The CDR3 coding sequence is TGTGCCAGTAATCTCGGTAGCAATCAGCCCCAGCATTTT.

The rearrangement links TRBV6-5 to TRBJ2-3; D perhaps matches TRBD2 (5 bases). V was pared by 3 bases and J by 2 bases, with 15 bases between. Germline CDR1 is MNHEY and CDR2 is SVGAGI. The CDR3 spans 16 residues. This chain's CDR3 is CASSYLGGGNTDTQYF. Written as DNA, the CDR3 is TGTGCCAGCAGTTATCTCGGCGGAGGAAACACAGATACGCAGTATTTT.

The chain employs TRBV10-3 and TRBJ1-5; perhaps TRBD1 as D (6 bases). Germline CDR1 ENHRY, CDR2 SYGVKD. The CDR3 consists of 18 residues. Trimming took 3 bases from V and 7 from J, leaving 25 bases between them. This CDR3 is CAISDQSLQGRYYQPQHF. CDR3 coding DNA: TGTGCCATCAGTGACCAATCTTTACAGGGAAGGTATTACCAGCCCCAGCATTTT.

The rearrangement uses TRBV5-1 and TRBJ1-6, with D perhaps matching TRBD1 (6 bases). The CDR3 is 16 amino acids. CDR1 SGHRS and CDR2 YFSETQ come from the germline V gene. The V end lost 3 bases, the J end lost 4 bases, and 14 bases lay between the germline ends. The CDR3 is CASSSKHQGYNSPLHF. CDR3 DNA: TGCGCCAGCAGCTCCAAACACCAGGGGTATAATTCACCCCTCCACTTT.